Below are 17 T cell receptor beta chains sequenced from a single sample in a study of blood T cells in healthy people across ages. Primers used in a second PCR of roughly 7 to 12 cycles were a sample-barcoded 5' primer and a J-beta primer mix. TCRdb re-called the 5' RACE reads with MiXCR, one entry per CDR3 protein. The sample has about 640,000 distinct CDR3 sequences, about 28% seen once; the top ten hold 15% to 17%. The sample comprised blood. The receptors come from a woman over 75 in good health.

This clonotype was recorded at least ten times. This chain's CDR3 is CASSQEPYPHNEQFF. The CDR3 coding sequence is TGCGCCAGCAGCCAAGAACCCTACCCTCACAATGAGCAGTTCTTC. This sequence joins TRBV4-1 and TRBJ2-1; D gene uncertain. Deletions cut 0 bases from V and 5 bases from J, with 11 bases between. Germline CDR1 reads MGHRA; CDR2 reads YSYEKL. CDR3 length equals 15 residues.

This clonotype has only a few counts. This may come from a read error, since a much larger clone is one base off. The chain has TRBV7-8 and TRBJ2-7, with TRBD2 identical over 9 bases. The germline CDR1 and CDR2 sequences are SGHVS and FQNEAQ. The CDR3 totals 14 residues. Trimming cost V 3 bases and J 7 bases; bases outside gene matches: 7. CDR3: CASSLRGGRGEQYF. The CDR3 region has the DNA TGTGCCAGCAGCTTGCGGGGGGGCCGAGGGGAGCAGTACTTC.

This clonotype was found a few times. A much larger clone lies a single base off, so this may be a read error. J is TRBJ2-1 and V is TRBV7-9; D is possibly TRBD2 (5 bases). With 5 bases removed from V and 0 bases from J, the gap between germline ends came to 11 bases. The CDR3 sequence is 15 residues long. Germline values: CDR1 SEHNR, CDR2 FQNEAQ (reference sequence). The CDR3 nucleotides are TGTGCCAGCAGCGACGGACGGGGCTCCTACAATGAGCAGTTCTTC. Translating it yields CASSDGRGSYNEQFF. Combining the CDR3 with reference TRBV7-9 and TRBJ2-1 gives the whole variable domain DTGVSQNPRHKITKRGQNVTFRCDPISEHNRLYWYRQTLGQGPEFLTYFQNEAQLEKSRLLSDRFSAERPKGSFSTLEIQRTEQGDSAMYLCASSDGRGSYNEQFFGPGTRLTVL.

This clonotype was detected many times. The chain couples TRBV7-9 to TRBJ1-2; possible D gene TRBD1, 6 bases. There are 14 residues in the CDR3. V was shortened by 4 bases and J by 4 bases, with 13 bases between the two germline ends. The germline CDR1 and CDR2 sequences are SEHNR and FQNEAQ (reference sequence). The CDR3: CASSSLRQVYGYTF. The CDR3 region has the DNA TGTGCCAGCAGCTCCTTGAGACAGGTCTATGGCTACACCTTC.

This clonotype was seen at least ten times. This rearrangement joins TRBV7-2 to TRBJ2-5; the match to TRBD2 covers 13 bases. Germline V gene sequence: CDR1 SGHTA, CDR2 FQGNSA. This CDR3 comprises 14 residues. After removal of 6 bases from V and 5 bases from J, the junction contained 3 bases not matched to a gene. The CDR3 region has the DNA TGTGCCAGCAGGGCGGGACTAGCGGGGGAGACCCAGTACTTC. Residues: CASRAGLAGETQYF.

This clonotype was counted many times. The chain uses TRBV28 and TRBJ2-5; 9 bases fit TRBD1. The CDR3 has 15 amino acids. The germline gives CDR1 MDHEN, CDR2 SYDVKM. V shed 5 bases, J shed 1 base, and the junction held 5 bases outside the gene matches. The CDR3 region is CASSADRGVQETQYF. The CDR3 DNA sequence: TGTGCCAGCAGTGCTGACAGGGGGGTCCAAGAGACCCAGTACTTC.

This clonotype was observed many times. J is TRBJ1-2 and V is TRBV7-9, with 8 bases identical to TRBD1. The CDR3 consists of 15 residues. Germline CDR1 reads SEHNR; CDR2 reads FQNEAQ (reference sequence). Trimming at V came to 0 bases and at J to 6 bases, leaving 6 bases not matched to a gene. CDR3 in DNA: TGTGCCAGCAGCTTAGCCCAGGGGGCGTCTCATGGCTACACCTTC. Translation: CASSLAQGASHGYTF.

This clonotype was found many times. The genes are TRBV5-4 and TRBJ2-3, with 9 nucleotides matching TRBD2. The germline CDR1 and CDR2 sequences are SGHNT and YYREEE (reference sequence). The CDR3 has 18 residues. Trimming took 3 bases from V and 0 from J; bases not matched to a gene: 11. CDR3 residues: CASSWRGGARLSTDTQYF. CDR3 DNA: TGTGCCAGCAGCTGGCGCGGGGGGGCCCGATTGAGCACAGATACGCAGTATTTT. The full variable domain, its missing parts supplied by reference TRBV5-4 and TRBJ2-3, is ETGVTQSPTHLIKTRGQQVTLRCSSQSGHNTVSWYQQALGQGPQFIFQYYREEENGRGNFPPRFSGLQFPNYSSELNVNALELDDSALYLCASSWRGGARLSTDTQYFGPGTRLTVL.

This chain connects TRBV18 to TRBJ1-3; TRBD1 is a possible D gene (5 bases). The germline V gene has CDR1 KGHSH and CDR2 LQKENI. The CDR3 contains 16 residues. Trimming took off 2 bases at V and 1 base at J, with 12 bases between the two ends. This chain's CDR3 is CASSPAGYGSGNTIYF. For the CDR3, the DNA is TGTGCCAGCTCACCAGCAGGGTATGGTTCTGGAAACACCATATATTTT.

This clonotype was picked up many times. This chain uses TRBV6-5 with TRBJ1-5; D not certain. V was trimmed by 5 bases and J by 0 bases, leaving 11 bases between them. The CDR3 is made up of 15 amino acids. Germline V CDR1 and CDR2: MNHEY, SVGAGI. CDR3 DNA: TGTGCCAGCAGTCCCCGGGATAATAGCAATCAGCCCCAGCATTTT. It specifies CASSPRDNSNQPQHF.

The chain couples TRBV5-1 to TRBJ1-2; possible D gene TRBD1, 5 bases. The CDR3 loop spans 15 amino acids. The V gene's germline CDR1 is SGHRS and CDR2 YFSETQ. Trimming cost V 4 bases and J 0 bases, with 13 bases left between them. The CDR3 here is CASSRPGTPNYGYTF. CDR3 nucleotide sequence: TGCGCCAGCAGCCGTCCCGGGACGCCTAACTATGGCTACACCTTC.

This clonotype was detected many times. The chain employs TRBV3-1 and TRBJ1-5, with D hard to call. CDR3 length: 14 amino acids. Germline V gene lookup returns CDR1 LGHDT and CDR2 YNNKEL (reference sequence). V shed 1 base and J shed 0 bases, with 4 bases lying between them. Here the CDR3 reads CASSQGSSNQPQHF. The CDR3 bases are TGTGCCAGCAGCCAAGGGAGTAGCAATCAGCCCCAGCATTTT.

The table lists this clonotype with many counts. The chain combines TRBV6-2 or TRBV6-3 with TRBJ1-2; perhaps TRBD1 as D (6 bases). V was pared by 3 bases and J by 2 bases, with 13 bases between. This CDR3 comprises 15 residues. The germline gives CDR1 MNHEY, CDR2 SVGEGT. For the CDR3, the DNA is TGTGCCAGCAGTTATCCCGGGACACTCAACTATGGCTACACCTTC. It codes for CASSYPGTLNYGYTF.

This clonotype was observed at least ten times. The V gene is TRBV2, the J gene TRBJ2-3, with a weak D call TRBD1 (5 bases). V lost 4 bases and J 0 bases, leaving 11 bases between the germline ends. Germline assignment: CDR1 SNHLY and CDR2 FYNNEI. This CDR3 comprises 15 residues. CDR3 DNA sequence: TGTGCCAGCAGTGCTCAGGACACTAGCACAGATACGCAGTATTTT. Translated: CASSAQDTSTDTQYF.

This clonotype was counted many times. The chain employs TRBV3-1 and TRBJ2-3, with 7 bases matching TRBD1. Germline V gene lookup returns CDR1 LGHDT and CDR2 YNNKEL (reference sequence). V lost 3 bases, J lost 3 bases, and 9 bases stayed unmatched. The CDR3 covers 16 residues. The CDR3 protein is CASSHLKGRGTDTQYF. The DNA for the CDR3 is TGTGCCAGCAGCCACCTAAAGGGCAGGGGGACAGATACGCAGTATTTT.

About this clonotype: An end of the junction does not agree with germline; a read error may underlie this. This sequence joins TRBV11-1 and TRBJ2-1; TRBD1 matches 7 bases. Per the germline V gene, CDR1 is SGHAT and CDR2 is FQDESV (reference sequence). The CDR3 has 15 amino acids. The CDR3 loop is CACSLTGTATYERFF. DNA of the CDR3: TGTGCCTGCAGCTTAACCGGGACAGCCACCTACGAGCGGTTCTTC.

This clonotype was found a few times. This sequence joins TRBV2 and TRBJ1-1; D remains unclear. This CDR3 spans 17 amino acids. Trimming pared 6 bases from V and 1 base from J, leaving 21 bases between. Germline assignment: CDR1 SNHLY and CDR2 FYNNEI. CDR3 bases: TGTGCCAGCAGCCCTCCTATAGACCGGGCGACGAACACTGAAGCTTTCTTT. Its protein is CASSPPIDRATNTEAFF. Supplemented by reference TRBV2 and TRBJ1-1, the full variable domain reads EPEVTQTPSHQVTQMGQEVILRCVPISNHLYFYWYRQILGQKVEFLVSFYNNEISEKSEIFDDQFSVERPDGSNFTLKIRSTKLEDSAMYFCASSPPIDRATNTEAFFGQGTRLTVV.